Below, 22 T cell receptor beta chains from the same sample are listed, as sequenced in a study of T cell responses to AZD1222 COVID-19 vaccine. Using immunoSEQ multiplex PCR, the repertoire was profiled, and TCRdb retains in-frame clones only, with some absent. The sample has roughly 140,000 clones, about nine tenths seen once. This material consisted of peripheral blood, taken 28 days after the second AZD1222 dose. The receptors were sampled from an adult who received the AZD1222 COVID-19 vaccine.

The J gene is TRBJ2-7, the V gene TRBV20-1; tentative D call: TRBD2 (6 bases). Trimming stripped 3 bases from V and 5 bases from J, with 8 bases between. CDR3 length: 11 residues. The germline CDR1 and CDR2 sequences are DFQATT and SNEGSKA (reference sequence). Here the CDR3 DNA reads TGCAGTGCTAGCGCTAGCGACGAGCAGTACTTC. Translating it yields CSASASDEQYF.

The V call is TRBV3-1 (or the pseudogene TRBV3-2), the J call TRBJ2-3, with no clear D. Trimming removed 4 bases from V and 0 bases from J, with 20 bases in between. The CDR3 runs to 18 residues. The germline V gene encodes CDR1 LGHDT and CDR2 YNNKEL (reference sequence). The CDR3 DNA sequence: TGTGCCAGCAGCCCCTCTTTCGGACGCTCCTCTAGCACAGATACGCAGTATTTT. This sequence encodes CASSPSFGRSSSTDTQYF.

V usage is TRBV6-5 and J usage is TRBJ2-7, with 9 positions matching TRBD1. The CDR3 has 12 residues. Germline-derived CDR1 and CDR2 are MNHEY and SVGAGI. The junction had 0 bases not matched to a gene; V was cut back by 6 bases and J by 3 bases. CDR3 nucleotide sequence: TGTGCCAGCAGGACAGGGGGCTACGAGCAGTACTTC. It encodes CASRTGGYEQYF.

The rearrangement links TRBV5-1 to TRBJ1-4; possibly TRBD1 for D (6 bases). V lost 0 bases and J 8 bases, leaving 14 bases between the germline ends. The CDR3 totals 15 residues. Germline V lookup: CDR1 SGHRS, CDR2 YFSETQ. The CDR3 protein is CASSLGGTRAEKLFF. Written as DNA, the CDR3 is TGCGCCAGCAGCTTGGGAGGGACACGGGCCGAAAAACTGTTTTTT.

The CDR3 DNA sequence: TGTGCCAGCAGCCAGGATCCGGGACAGGGGGTCGGGGGCGGCTACACCTTC. It translates to CASSQDPGQGVGGGYTF. This sequence joins TRBV4-2 and TRBJ1-2; 11 bases align to TRBD1. V dropped 3 bases and J dropped 8; count of bases not matched to a gene: 14. Per germline, CDR1 LGHNA and CDR2 YNFKEQ. The CDR3 loop spans 17 amino acids.

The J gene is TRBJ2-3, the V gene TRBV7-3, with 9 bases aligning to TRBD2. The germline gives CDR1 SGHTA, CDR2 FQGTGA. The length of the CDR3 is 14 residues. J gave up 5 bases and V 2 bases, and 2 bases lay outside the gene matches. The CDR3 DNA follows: TGTGCCAGCAGCTTAGCGGGAGGGGGAGATACGCAGTATTTT. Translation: CASSLAGGGDTQYF.

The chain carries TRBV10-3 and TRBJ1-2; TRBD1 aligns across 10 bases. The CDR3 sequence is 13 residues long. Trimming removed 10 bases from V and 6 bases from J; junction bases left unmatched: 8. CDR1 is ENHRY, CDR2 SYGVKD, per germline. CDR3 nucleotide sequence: TGTGCCAGCCGACCGGGACAGGGGAATGGCTACACCTTC. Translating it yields CASRPGQGNGYTF.

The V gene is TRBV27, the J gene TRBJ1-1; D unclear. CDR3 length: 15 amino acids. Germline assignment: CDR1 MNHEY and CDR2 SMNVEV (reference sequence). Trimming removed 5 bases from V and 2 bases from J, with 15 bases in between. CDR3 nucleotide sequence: TGTGCCAGCAGTCACCCCGGTAAGGGCAACACTGAAGCTTTCTTT. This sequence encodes CASSHPGKGNTEAFF.

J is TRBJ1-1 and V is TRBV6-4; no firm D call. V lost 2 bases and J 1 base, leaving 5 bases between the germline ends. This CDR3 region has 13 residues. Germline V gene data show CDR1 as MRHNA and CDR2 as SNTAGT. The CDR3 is CASSDEQNTEAFF. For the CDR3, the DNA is TGTGCCAGCAGTGACGAGCAGAACACTGAAGCTTTCTTT.

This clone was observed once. This CDR3 is CASSAQGANYGYTF. The DNA of the CDR3 is TGTGCCAGCAGTGCACAGGGAGCTAACTATGGCTACACCTTC. The rearrangement uses TRBV2 and TRBJ1-2, with D perhaps TRBD1 (6 bases). The V end was cut by 4 bases, the J end by 0 bases, with 9 bases between. Per the germline V gene, CDR1 is SNHLY and CDR2 is FYNNEI. The CDR3 is 14 residues long.

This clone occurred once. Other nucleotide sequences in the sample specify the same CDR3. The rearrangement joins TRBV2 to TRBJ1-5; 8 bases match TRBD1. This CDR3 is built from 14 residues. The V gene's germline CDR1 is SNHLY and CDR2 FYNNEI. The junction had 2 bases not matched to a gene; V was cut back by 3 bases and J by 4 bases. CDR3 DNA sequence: TGTGCCAGCAGTGAGCAGGGGGCTAATCAGCCCCAGCATTTT. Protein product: CASSEQGANQPQHF.

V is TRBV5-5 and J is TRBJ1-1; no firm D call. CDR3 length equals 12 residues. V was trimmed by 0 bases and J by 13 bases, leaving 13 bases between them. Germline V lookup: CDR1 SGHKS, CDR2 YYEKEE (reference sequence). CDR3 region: CASSLDTGLGFF. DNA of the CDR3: TGTGCCAGCAGCTTGGATACGGGTTTAGGTTTCTTT.

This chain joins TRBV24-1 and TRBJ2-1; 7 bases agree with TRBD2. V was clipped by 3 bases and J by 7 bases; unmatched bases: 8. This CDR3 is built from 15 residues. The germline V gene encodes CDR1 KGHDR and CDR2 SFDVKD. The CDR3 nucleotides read TGTGCCACCAGTGATCCGACTAGCTTAGGAAATGAGCAGTTCTTC. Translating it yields CATSDPTSLGNEQFF.

CDR3 amino acids: CASSLAGLSNQPQHF. CDR3 nucleotides: TGTGCCAGCAGCTTAGCCGGACTGAGCAATCAGCCCCAGCATTTT. V is TRBV7-2 and J is TRBJ1-5; D gene unclear. Trimming left V 0 bases short and J 1 base short, with 7 bases between. Germline V gene lookup returns CDR1 SGHTA and CDR2 FQGNSA. This CDR3 has 15 amino acids.

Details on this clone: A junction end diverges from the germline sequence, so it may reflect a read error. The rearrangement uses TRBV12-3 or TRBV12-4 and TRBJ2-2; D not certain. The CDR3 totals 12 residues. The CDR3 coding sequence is TGTGCCAGCAATTTACTTCCGGGCGAGCTGTTTTTT. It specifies CASNLLPGELFF.

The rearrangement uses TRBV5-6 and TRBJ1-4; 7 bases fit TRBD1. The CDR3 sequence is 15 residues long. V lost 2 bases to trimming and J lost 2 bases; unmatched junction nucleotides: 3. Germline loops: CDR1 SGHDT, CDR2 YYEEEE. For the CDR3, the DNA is TGTGCCAGCAGCTTTACAGGGGTGACTAATGAAAAACTGTTTTTT. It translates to CASSFTGVTNEKLFF.

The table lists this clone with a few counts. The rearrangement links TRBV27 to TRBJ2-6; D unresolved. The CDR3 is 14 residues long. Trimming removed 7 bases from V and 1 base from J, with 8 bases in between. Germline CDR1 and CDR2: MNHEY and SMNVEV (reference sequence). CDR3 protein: CASTPGSGANVLTF. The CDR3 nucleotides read TGTGCCAGCACCCCCGGGTCTGGGGCCAACGTCCTGACTTTC.

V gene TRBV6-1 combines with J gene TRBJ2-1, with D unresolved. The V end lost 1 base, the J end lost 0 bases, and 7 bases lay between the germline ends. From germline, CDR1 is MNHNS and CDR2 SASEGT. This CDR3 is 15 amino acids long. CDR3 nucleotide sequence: TGTGCCAGCAGTGAAGGGCCGTTCTCCTACAATGAGCAGTTCTTC. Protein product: CASSEGPFSYNEQFF.

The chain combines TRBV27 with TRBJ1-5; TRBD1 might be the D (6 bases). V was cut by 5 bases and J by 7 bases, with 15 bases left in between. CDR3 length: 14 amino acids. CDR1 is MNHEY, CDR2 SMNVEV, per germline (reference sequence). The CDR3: CASSITGSWQPQHF. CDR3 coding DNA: TGTGCCAGCAGTATAACAGGGAGCTGGCAGCCCCAGCATTTT.

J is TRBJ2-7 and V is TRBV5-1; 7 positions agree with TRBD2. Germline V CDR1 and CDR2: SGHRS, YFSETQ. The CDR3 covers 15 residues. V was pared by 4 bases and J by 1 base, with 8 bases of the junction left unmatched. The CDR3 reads CASSRGLAESYEQYF. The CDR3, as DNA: TGCGCCAGCAGCAGAGGGCTAGCGGAGTCCTACGAGCAGTACTTC. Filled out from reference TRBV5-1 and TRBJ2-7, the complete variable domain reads KAGVTQTPRYLIKTRGQQVTLSCSPISGHRSVSWYQQTPGQGLQFLFEYFSETQRNKGNFPGRFSGRQFSNSRSEMNVSTLELGDSALYLCASSRGLAESYEQYFGPGTRLTVT.

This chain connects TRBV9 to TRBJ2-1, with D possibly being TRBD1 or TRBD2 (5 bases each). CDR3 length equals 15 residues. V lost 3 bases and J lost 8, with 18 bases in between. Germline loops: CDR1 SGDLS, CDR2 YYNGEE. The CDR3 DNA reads TGTGCCAGCAGCGGGCTGGGACGGTTTTCAGATGAGCAGTTCTTC. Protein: CASSGLGRFSDEQFF.

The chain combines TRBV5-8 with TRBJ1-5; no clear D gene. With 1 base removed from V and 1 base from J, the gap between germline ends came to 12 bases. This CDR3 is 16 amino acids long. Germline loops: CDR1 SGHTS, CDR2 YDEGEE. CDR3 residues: CASSLIGMGSNQPQHF. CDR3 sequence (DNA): TGTGCCAGCAGCTTGATTGGGATGGGGAGCAATCAGCCCCAGCATTTT. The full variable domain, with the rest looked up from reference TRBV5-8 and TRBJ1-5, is EAGVTQSPTHLIKTRGQQATLRCSPISGHTSVYWYQQALGLGLQFLLWYDEGEERNRGNFPPRFSGRQFPNYSSELNVNALELEDSALYLCASSLIGMGSNQPQHFGDGTRLSIL.